The subject of this entry is one T cell receptor beta chain. These data are taken from a study of OX40 agonist ivuxolimab in advanced cancers. Here immunoSEQ multiplex PCR was the method, and the copy in TCRdb shows in-frame clones only, minus some. The repertoire holds 40,000 to 45,000 clones, with approximately 80% as singletons. V was shortened by 2 bases and J by 7 bases, with 14 bases between the two germline ends. In germline, CDR1 is MDHEN, CDR2 SYDVKM. This CDR3 has 15 residues. The chain has TRBV28 and TRBJ2-2, with a tentative D call TRBD1 (6 bases). Source: CD4+ or CD8+ T cells sorted from blood, taken in a trial of the OX40 agonist ivuxolimab. The receptor's source is an adult with an advanced solid tumor such as melanoma, head and neck, liver or kidney cancer. The chain's CDR3 is CASSLATGYSGELFF. The CDR3, as DNA: TGTGCCAGCAGTTTAGCTACAGGGTACAGCGGGGAGCTGTTTTTT.